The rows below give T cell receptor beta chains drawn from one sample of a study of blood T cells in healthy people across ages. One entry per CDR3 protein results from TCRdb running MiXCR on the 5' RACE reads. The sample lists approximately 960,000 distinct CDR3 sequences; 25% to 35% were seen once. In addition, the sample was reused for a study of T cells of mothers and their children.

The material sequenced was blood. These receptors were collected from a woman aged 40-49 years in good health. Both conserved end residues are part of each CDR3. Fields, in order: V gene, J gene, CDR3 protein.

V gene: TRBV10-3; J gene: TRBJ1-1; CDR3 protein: CAISTALDTEAFF
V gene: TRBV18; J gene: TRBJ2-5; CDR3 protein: CASLPREIQETQYF
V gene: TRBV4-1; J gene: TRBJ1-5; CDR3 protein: CASSQDGAPNQPQHF
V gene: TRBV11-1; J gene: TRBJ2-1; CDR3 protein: CASRSGLAGGHEQFF
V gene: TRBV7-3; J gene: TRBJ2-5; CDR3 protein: CASSLLGGAGYQETQYF
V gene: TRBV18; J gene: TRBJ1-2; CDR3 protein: CASSPLGGSRDYGYTF
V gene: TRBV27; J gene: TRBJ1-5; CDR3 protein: CASSLGGSNQPQHF
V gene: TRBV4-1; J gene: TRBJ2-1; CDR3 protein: CASSVSGTSYEQFF
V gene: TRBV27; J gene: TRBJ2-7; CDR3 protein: CASSFLAGNYEQYF
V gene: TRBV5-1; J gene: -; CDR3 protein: CANSQFTGGSYEQYF
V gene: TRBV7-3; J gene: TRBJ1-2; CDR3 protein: CASSAFPGSTGYTF
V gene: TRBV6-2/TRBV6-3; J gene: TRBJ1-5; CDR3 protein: CASSYGREGQPQHF
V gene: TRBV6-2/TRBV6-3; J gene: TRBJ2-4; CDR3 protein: CASRDARDSLAKNIQYF
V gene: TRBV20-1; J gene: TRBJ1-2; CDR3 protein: CSATVDGYGYTF
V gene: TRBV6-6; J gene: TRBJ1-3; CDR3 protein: CASSPDMRPGNTIYF
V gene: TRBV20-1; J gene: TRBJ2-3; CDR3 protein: CSASGRTSGTRVADTQYF